This T cell receptor (beta chain) was captured in a study of OX40 agonist ivuxolimab in advanced cancers. Study overall: The drug used for patients, ivuxolimab, was an agonistic anti-OX40 (CD134) antibody. Prior anti-PD-1, anti-PD-L1 or anti-CTLA-4 therapy was allowed; 30% to 40% had some.

Looked up from germline, CDR1 is MGHRA and CDR2 is YSYEKL. CDR3 length equals 13 residues. Between the trimmed V and J ends, which lost 4 bases and 2 bases, there was a span of 8 bases. With baseline, cycle 4 day 1, and cycle 7 day 1 as timepoints, blood was sampled. Measured with immunoSEQ multiplex PCR; TCRdb has only the in-frame clones, and not every one. The repertoire holds tens of thousands of clones, around 77% seen once, with about 6% in the top ten. This clonotype was obtained from an adult with an advanced solid tumor such as melanoma, head and neck, liver or kidney cancer. The sample consisted of CD4+ or CD8+ T cells sorted from blood, taken in a trial of the OX40 agonist ivuxolimab. The chain joins TRBV4-1 to TRBJ2-5; no reliable D call. The CDR3 loop is CASSLQVQETQYF. The CDR3 DNA is TGCGCCAGCAGCCTACAAGTTCAAGAGACCCAGTACTTC.